This T cell receptor (beta chain) was sequenced for a study of blood T cell repertoires in COVID-19. Background on the study: Some COVID-19 samples were acute and others convalescent; all came from the United States, Italy and Spain. Sample material is recorded as cDNA or gDNA derived from T cells, B-cell-depleted T cells, or PBMCs.

Seattle patient enrollment occurred during active infection, with longitudinal follow-up thereafter. TCRdb keeps only in-frame clones here, not all; method: immunoSEQ multiplex PCR. This sample has about 480,000 clones; approximately 88% occur once, and the top ten carry roughly an eighth. CDR1 is GTSNPN, CDR2 SVGIG, per germline (reference sequence). CDR3 length: 15 amino acids. With 0 bases clipped from V and 4 bases from J, the junction kept 4 bases outside the gene matches. The TCR originated in a woman between 50 and 59 years old with COVID-19, enrolled during active disease. Sequencing was done on a sample of peripheral blood. The chain uses TRBV30 and TRBJ2-1; the match to TRBD2 covers 9 bases. The CDR3 DNA reads as TGTGCCTGGAGTGTCGGCGGGGGGGCATACAATGAGCAGTTCTTC. It translates to CAWSVGGGAYNEQFF.